Following are 6 T cell receptor beta chains from one sample sequenced in a study of blood T cells in healthy people across ages. Together with a sample-barcoded 5' primer, a J-beta primer mix was included in a second PCR lasting roughly 6 to 12 cycles. TCRdb re-derived calls from the 5' RACE reads in MiXCR, one entry per CDR3 protein. There are over a million distinct CDR3 sequences in the sample; 35% to 45% occur only once, and less than 8% lies in the top ten. Material: blood. The receptors were sampled from a woman aged 18-29 years in good health.

The table lists this clonotype with a few counts. V usage is TRBV9 and J usage is TRBJ2-3, with TRBD2 matching over 16 bases. The CDR3 totals 17 residues. Germline V gives CDR1 SGDLS, CDR2 YYNGEE. Losses at the gene ends were 4 bases for V and 3 bases for J; bases not matched to a gene: 5. Written as DNA, the CDR3 is TGTGCCAGCAGCCCAGGGACTAGCGGGGGGGCTACAGATACGCAGTATTTT. Translating it yields CASSPGTSGGATDTQYF.

This clonotype was recorded only once. J is TRBJ2-1 and V is TRBV5-1; no firm D call. The V end lost 4 bases, the J end lost 0 bases, and 14 bases lay between the germline ends. The length of the CDR3 is 16 residues. Germline V CDR1 and CDR2: SGHRS, YFSETQ. The CDR3 nucleotides read TGCGCCAGCAGCAGACGCGCGGAAAGCTCCTACAATGAGCAGTTCTTC. Protein: CASSRRAESSYNEQFF.

This clonotype was recorded once. The rearrangement uses TRBV10-1 and TRBJ2-5, with 8 bases matching TRBD1. Per the germline V gene, CDR1 is WNHNN and CDR2 is SYGVQD (reference sequence). The CDR3 is made up of 13 amino acids. V lost 5 bases, J lost 13 bases, and 12 bases stayed unmatched. The CDR3 protein is CASSPGQGSELYF. CDR3 bases: TGCGCCAGCAGTCCCGGACAGGGAAGCGAGCTGTACTTC.

The rearrangement links TRBV10-2 to TRBJ2-4, with TRBD1 identical over 7 bases. Unmatched junction bases numbered 16, after V lost 0 bases and J lost 2 bases. Germline CDR1 WSHSY, CDR2 SAAADI. The CDR3 contains 20 residues. The CDR3 sequence is CASSESKIHSTGSTKNIQYF. DNA of the CDR3: TGCGCCAGCAGTGAGTCCAAAATACATTCGACAGGGAGTACCAAAAACATTCAGTACTTC.

The rearrangement links TRBV3-1 to TRBJ2-1; D is ambiguous. The germline CDR1 and CDR2 sequences are LGHDT and YNNKEL (reference sequence). The CDR3 totals 14 residues. V lost 1 base and J lost 4, with 8 bases in between. The CDR3 sequence: CASSQGKGYNEQFF. The CDR3 DNA sequence: TGTGCCAGCAGCCAAGGGAAGGGATACAATGAGCAGTTCTTC.

V usage is TRBV9 and J usage is TRBJ2-7; 14 bases fit TRBD2. From germline, CDR1 is SGDLS and CDR2 YYNGEE. The V segment lost 5 bases and the J segment 4 bases; nucleotides outside the gene matches: 14. The CDR3 sequence is 18 residues long. This CDR3 reads CASSPGLAGGPTPYEQYF. In nucleotides, the CDR3 is TGTGCCAGCAGTCCTGGACTAGCGGGGGGCCCAACACCTTACGAGCAGTACTTC. The full variable domain, in which reference TRBV9 and TRBJ2-7 provide the parts outside the CDR3, is DSGVTQTPKHLITATGQRVTLRCSPRSGDLSVYWYQQSLDQGLQFLIQYYNGEERAKGNILERFSAQQFPDLHSELNLSSLELGDSALYFCASSPGLAGGPTPYEQYFGPGTRLTVT.